This T cell receptor (beta chain) was identified in a study of graft-versus-host responses after intestinal transplantation. At the level of the study: Each recipient received a multivisceral, liver-intestinal, or isolated intestinal graft. Following induction with anti-thymocyte globulin, all recipients were given tacrolimus and steroids for three to four years. Study outcomes and limitations: Elevated graft-versus-host to host-versus-graft clonal ratios in allografts were recorded for patients with graft-donor T cell macrochimerism.

V lost 3 bases to trimming and J lost 10 bases; unmatched junction nucleotides: 5. CDR1 is SGHTA, CDR2 FQGNSA, per germline. The length of the CDR3 is 13 residues. Points on this clone: Its antigen is unidentified.

Sequenced by immunoSEQ multiplex PCR; TCRdb stores in-frame clones only, minus some. This sample has roughly 46,000 clones, with roughly 93% found just once. The chain is built from TRBV7-2 and TRBJ2-1, with 8 bases identical to TRBD2. This clonotype originated in a human patient who received an intestinal transplant, so some T cells may come from the graft donor. Sequencing used PBMCs, obtained roughly 860 days after a first intestinal transplant, on the day of a second. The CDR3 DNA sequence: TGTGCCAGCAGCTTGGGTAGCGGGGACGAGCAGTTCTTC. Amino acid sequence: CASSLGSGDEQFF.